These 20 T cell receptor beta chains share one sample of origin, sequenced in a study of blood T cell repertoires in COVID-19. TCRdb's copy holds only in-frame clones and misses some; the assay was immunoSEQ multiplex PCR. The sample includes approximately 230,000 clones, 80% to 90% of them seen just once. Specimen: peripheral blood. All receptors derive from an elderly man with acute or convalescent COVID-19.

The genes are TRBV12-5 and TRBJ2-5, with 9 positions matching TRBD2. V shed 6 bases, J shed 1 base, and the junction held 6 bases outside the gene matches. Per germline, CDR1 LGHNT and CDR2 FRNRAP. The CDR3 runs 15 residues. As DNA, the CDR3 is TGTGCTAGTGGGGCCGCTAGCGGGGTCCAAGAGACCCAGTACTTC. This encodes CASGAASGVQETQYF.

DNA for the CDR3: TGTGCCAGCAGCCAAGGAGTCTACAATGAGCAGTTCTTC. Its protein product is CASSQGVYNEQFF. The chain has TRBV4-2 and TRBJ2-1; no clear D. Per germline, CDR1 LGHNA and CDR2 YNFKEQ. There are 13 residues in the CDR3. Trimming cost V 1 base and J 3 bases, with 4 bases left between them.

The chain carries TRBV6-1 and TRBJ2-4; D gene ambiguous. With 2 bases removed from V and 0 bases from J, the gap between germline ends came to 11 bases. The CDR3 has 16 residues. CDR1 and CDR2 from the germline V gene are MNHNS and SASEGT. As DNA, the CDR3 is TGTGCCAGCAGTGAACAAACATTCTTAGCCAAAAACATTCAGTACTTC. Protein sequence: CASSEQTFLAKNIQYF.

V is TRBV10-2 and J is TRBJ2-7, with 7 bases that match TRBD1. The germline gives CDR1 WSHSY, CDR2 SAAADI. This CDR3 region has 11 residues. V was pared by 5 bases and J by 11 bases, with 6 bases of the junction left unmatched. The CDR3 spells CASSLDRMKYF. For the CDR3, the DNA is TGCGCCAGCAGTCTGGACAGGATGAAGTACTTC.

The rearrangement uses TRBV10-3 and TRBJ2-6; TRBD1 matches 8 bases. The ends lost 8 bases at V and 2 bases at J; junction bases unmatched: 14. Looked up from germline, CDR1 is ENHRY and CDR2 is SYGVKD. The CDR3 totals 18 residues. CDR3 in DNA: TGTGCCATCCGGACAATAGACAGGGGACAGCCTGGGGCCAACGTCCTGACTTTC. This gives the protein CAIRTIDRGQPGANVLTF.

CDR3 DNA sequence: TGTGCCAGTAAGGAGACAGGGCGGCACAATGAGCAGTTCTTC. It translates to CASKETGRHNEQFF. This chain links TRBV19 with TRBJ2-1; 7 bases align to TRBD1. The length of the CDR3 is 14 residues. V was clipped by 7 bases and J by 5 bases; unmatched bases: 8. Per germline, CDR1 LNHDA and CDR2 SQIVND (reference sequence). The full variable domain, with the rest looked up from reference TRBV19 and TRBJ2-1, is DGGITQSPKYLFRKEGQNVTLSCEQNLNHDAMYWYRQDPGQGLRLIYYSQIVNDFQKGDIAEGYSVSREKKESFPLTVTSAQKNPTAFYLCASKETGRHNEQFFGPGTRLTVL.

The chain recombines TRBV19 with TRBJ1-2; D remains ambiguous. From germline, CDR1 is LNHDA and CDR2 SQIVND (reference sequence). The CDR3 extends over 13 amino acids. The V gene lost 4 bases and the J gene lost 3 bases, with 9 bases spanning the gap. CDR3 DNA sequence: TGTGCCAGTAGTAATTTCCGTTACTATGGCTACACCTTC. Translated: CASSNFRYYGYTF.

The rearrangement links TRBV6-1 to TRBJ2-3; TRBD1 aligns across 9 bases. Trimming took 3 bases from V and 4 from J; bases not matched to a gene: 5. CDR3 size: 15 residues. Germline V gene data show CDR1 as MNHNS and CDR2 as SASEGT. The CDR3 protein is CASSDGQGQADTQYF. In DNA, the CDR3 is TGTGCCAGCAGTGACGGACAGGGGCAGGCAGATACGCAGTATTTT.

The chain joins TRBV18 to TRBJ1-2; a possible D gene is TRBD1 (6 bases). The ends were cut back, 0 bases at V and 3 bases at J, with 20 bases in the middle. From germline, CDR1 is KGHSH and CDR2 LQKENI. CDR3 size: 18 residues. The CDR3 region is CASSPPGQGPRGDYGYTF. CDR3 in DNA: TGTGCCAGCTCACCACCTGGGCAGGGGCCCCGGGGGGACTATGGCTACACCTTC.

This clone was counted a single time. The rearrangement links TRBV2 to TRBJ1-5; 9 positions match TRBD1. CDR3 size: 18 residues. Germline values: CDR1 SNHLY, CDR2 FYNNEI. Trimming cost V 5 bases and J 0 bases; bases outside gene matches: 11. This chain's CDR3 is CASSPGQGFPDSNQPQHF. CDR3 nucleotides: TGTGCCAGCAGTCCTGGACAGGGGTTTCCAGATAGCAATCAGCCCCAGCATTTT.

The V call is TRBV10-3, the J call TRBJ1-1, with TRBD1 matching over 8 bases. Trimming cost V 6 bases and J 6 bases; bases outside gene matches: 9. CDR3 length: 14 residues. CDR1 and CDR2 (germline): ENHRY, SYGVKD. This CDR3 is CAIRSRDRTAEAFF. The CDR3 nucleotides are TGTGCCATCAGATCCCGGGACAGGACAGCTGAAGCTTTCTTT.

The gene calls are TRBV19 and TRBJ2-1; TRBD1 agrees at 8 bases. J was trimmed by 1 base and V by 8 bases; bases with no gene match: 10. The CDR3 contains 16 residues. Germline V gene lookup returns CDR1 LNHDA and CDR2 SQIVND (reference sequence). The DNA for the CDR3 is TGTGCCAGTGGTGAAACAGGGGGTGGATCCTACAATGAGCAGTTCTTC. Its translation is CASGETGGGSYNEQFF.

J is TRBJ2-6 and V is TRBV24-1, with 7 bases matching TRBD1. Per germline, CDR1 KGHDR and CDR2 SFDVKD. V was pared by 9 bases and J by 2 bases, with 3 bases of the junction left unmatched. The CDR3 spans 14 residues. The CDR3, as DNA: TGTGCCACCGAAGGGGGCGCTGGGGCCAACGTCCTGACTTTC. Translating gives CATEGGAGANVLTF.

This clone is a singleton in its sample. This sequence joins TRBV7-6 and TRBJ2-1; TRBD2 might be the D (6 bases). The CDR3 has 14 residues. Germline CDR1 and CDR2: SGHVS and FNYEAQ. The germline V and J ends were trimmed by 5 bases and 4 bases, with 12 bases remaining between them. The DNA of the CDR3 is TGTGCCAGCAGCCCGGGACTGGGGTACAATGAGCAGTTCTTC. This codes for CASSPGLGYNEQFF.

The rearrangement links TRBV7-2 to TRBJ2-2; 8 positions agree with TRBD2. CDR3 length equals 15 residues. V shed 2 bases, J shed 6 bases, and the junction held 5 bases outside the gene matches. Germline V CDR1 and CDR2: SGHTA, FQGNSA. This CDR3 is CASSLSFSGAGELFF. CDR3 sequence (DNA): TGTGCCAGCAGCTTATCGTTTAGCGGGGCCGGGGAGCTGTTTTTT. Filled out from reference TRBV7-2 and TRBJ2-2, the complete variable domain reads GAGVSQSPSNKVTEKGKDVELRCDPISGHTALYWYRQSLGQGLEFLIYFQGNSAPDKSGLPSDRFSAERTGGSVSTLTIQRTQQEDSAVYLCASSLSFSGAGELFFGEGSRLTVL.

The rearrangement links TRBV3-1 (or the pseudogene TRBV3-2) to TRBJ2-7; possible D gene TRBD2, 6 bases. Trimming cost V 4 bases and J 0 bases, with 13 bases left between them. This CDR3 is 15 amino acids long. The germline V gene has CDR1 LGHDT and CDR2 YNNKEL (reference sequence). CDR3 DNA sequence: TGTGCCAGCAGCCTGGGAGCGGGCCCCTCCTACGAGCAGTACTTC. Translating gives CASSLGAGPSYEQYF.

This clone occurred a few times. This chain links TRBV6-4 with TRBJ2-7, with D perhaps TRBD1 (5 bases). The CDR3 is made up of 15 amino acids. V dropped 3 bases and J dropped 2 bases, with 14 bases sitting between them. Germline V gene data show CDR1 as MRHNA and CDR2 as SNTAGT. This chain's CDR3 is CASSESVAGTYEQYF. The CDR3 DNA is TGTGCCAGCAGTGAATCGGTGGCAGGGACCTACGAGCAGTACTTC.

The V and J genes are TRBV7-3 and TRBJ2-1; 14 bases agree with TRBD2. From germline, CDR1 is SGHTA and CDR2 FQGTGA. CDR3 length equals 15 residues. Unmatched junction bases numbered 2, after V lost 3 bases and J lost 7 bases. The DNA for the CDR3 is TGTGCCAGCAGCTTGGGACTAGCGGGAGTTAATGAGCAGTTCTTC. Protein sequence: CASSLGLAGVNEQFF.

Written as DNA, the CDR3 is TGTGCCAGCAGTACTGTCCTTTATCAGCCCCAGCATTTT. It specifies CASSTVLYQPQHF. This chain links TRBV27 with TRBJ1-5; unclear D gene. The V end was cut by 5 bases, the J end by 5 bases, with 10 bases between. CDR1 and CDR2 from the germline V gene are MNHEY and SMNVEV (reference sequence). CDR3 size: 13 residues.

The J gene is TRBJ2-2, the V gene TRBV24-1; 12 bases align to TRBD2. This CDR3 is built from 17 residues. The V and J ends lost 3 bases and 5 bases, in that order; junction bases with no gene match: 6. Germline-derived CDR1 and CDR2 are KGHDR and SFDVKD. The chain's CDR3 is CATSDPGLAGLTGELFF. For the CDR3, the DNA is TGTGCCACCAGTGATCCCGGACTAGCGGGACTTACCGGGGAGCTGTTTTTT.